A single TCR beta chain is shown here with its context. The PCR used 60 Vbeta and 13 Jbeta primers. The repertoire was sequenced with immunoSEQ multiplex PCR; TCRdb's copy has only in-frame clones and lacks some. Among 150,000 to 200,000 clones listed, roughly four fifths were seen once. This CDR3 comprises 15 residues. Looked up from germline, CDR1 is SGDLS and CDR2 is YYNGEE. V lost 3 bases and J 4 bases, leaving 16 bases between the germline ends. The data are from a study of cytomegalovirus exposure and HLA in healthy donors. The sequence derives from a man in his fifties in good health and CMV-seronegative. This chain connects TRBV9 to TRBJ1-2; TRBD1 might be the D (6 bases). The sequencing sample was made of PBMCs. CDR3 residues: CASSAYPGAGYGYTF. CDR3 nucleotide sequence: TGTGCCAGCAGCGCTTACCCAGGGGCGGGCTATGGCTACACCTTC.